This TCR beta chain was documented in a study of CD8 T cells in ankylosing spondylitis. General observations from the study: A motif of 7 to 9 highly homologous TCR beta variants was seen as apparently characteristic of ankylosing spondylitis blood.

TCRdb re-called the 5' RACE reads through MiXCR, storing one row per CDR3 protein. The data hold roughly 370,000 distinct CDR3 sequences, with approximately 20% observed a single time. This clonotype was seen more than once but under ten times. Antigen specificity is unknown. Sequenced sample: blood, either unsorted or a sorted T cell fraction (not recorded which). The clonotype originates from a male donor with ankylosing spondylitis.

For the CDR3, the DNA is TGTGCCAGCAGTATGGGACTCCTAGGGGGGGAGACCCAGTACTTC. Amino acids: CASSMGLLGGETQYF. The gene calls are TRBV12-3 or TRBV12-4 and TRBJ2-5; the D gene could be TRBD1 or TRBD2 (6 bases each). Trimming left V 5 bases short and J 5 bases short, with 18 bases between. The CDR3 spans 15 residues.